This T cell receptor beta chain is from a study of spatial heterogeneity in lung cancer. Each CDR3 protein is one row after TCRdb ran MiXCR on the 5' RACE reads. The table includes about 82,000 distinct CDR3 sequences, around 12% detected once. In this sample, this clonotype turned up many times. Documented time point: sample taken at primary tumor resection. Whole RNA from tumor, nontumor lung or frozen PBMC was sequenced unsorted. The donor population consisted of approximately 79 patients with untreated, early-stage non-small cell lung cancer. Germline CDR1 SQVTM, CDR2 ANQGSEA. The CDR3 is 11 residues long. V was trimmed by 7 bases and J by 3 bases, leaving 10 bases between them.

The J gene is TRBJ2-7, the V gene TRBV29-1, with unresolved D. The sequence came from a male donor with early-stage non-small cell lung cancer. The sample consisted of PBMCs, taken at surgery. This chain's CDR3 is CSAAKNYEQYF. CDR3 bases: TGCAGCGCTGCCAAGAACTACGAGCAGTACTTC.